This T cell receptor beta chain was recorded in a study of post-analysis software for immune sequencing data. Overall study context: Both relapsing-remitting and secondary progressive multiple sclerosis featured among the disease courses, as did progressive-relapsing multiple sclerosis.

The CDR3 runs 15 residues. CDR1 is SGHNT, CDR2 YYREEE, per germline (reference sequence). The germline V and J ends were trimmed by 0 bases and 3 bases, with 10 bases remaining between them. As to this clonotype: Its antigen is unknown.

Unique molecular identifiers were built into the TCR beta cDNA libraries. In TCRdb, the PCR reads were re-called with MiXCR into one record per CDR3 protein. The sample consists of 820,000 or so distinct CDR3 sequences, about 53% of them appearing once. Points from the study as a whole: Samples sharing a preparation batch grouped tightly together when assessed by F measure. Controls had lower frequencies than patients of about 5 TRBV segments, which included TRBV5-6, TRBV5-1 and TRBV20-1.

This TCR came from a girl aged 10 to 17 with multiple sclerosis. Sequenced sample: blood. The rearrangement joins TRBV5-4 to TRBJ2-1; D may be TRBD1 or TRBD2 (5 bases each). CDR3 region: CASSLGGALYNEQFF. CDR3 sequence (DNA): TGTGCCAGCAGCTTGGGAGGGGCGCTCTACAATGAGCAGTTCTTC.